This note documents a single T cell receptor beta chain sequence. Its antigen is still unknown. These data originate in a study of T cell responses to AZD1222 COVID-19 vaccine. Study-wide results and limits: White British donors predominated, females outnumbered males, and clonal diversity was possibly underestimated. Sampling captured repertoires only after the peak T cell response. Spike was spanned by vaccine-associated CD4 TCRs, which were dominant at 160-218 and 743-854. Only a handful of AZD1222 recipients were seropositive at baseline.

The CDR3 consists of 12 residues. Per germline, CDR1 SEHNR and CDR2 FQNEAQ (reference sequence). The ends were cut back, 5 bases at V and 1 base at J, with 5 bases in the middle. Using immunoSEQ multiplex PCR, the repertoire was profiled, and TCRdb retains in-frame clones only, with some absent. This table has roughly 130,000 clones, roughly 91% appearing once. The source of this sequence is an adult in good health. J is TRBJ1-1 and V is TRBV7-9; D is unclear. Here the sequenced sample was peripheral blood, taken on day 0 of AZD1222 vaccination. This chain's CDR3 is CASSIQNTEAFF. In DNA, the CDR3 is TGTGCCAGCAGCATACAGAACACTGAAGCTTTCTTT.